This T cell receptor beta chain was sequenced during a study of T-cell reconstitution after alpha-beta-depleted transplantation in children. General study points: After transplant, at about two months, alpha-beta T cells were reportedly derived from several hundred expanded graft clones. It was newly produced T cells that mostly accounted for T-cell counts and diversity one year after transplant. The origin of high day-60 TCRbeta diversity in some patients lay in surviving recipient T cells and thymic progenitors.

This clonotype showed up many times. As yet, its antigen is unknown. As it was prepared, the TCRbeta library received unique molecular identifiers. Using its own MiXCR run on the PCR reads, TCRdb lists one record per CDR3 protein. The table lists around 240,000 distinct CDR3 sequences, roughly 8% of them singletons. The sample in question was PBMCs, mostly from graft donor cells, obtained 180 days after TCRalphabeta/CD19-depleted stem cell transplant. The TCR sequence derives from a male patient younger than 18 who had a stem cell transplant for acute lymphoblastic leukemia, so the T cells may come from the graft donor.

The DNA of the CDR3 is TGCGCCAGCAGCTTGGATGGGACTAGGCCCAATGAGCAGTTCTTC. This translates into CASSLDGTRPNEQFF. The rearrangement links TRBV5-1 to TRBJ2-1, with 8 bases that match TRBD2. Unmatched junction bases numbered 5, after V lost 0 bases and J lost 6 bases. This CDR3 has 15 amino acids. CDR1 and CDR2 (germline): SGHRS, YFSETQ.